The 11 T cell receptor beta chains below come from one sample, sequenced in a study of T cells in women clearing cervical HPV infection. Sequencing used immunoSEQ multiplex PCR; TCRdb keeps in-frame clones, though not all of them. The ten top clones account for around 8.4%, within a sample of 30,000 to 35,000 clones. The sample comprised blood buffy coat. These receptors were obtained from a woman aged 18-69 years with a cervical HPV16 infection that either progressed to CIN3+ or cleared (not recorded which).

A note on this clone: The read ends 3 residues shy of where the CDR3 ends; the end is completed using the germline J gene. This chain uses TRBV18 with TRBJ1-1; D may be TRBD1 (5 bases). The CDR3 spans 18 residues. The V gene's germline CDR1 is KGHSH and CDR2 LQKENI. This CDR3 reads CASSPTGTVLAGEETAFF. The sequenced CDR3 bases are TGTGCCAGCTCACCAACTGGGACCGTACTAGCGGGGGAAGAGACA.

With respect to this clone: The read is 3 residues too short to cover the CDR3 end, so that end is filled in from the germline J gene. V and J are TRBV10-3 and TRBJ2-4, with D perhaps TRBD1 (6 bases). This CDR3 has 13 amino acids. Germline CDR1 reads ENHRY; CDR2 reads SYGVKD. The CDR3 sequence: CAVGTGTNYGQYF. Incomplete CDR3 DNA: TGTGCCGTCGGTACCGGGACAAACTATGGT.

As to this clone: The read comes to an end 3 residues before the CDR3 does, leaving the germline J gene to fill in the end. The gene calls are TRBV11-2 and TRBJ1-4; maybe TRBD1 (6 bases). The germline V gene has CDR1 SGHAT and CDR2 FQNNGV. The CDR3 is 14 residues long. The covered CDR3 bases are TGTGCCAGCAGCCTCAGGGGAGTTAATTCACCA. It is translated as CASSLRGVNSP. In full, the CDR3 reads CASSLRGVNSPLFF.

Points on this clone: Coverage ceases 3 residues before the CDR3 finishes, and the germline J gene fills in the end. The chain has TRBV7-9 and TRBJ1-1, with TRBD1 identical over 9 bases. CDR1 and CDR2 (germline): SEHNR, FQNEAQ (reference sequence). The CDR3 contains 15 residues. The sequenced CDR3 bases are TGTGCCAGCAGCTCAGGGGGACAGGGTGTGGATGAG. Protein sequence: CASSSGGQGVDE. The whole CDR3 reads CASSSGGQGVDEAFF.

CDR3 DNA (partial): TGTGCCAGCTCACCACTTGTCTCGGCAGGGCCTCAAGGTGCTGAA. Residues: CASSPLVSAGPQGAE. The entire CDR3 is CASSPLVSAGPQGAEAFF. The chain links TRBV18 to TRBJ1-1, with a possible D match to TRBD1 (5 bases). Read coverage stops 3 residues before the CDR3 terminus; the germline J gene supplies the remainder. Germline-derived CDR1 and CDR2 are KGHSH and LQKENI. The V gene lost 1 base and the J gene lost 6 bases, with 24 bases spanning the gap. This CDR3 contains 18 residues.

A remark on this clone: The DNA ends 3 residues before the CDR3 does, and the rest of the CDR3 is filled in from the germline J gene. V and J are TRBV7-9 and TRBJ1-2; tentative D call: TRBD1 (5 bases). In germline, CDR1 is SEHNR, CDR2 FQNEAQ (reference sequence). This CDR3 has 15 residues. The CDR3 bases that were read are TGTGCCAGCAGCTTAGTCCAGACAGATACAGATACC. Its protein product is CASSLVQTDTDT. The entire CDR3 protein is CASSLVQTDTDTYTF. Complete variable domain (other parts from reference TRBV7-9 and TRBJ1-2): DTGVSQNPRHKITKRGQNVTFRCDPISEHNRLYWYRQTLGQGPEFLTYFQNEAQLEKSRLLSDRFSAERPKGSFSTLEIQRTEQGDSAMYLCASSLVQTDTDTYTFGSGTRLTVV.

The CDR3 loop is CASSLTVDYEQYF. The CDR3 DNA, read in part, is TGTGCCAGCAGCTTAACAGTCGACTACGAG. The V and J genes are TRBV5-6 and TRBJ2-7, with unresolved D. With the read ending 3 residues before the CDR3 end, the germline J gene is used to fill in that end. Per the germline V gene, CDR1 is SGHDT and CDR2 is YYEEEE. V lost 2 bases and J 3 bases, leaving 9 bases between the germline ends. This CDR3 is 13 amino acids long.

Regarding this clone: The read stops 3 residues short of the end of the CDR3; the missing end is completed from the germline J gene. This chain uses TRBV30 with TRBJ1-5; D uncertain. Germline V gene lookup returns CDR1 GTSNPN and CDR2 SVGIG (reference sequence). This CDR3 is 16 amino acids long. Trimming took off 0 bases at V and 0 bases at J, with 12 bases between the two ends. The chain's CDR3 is CAWSVGQFYSNQPQHF. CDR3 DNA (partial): TGTGCCTGGAGTGTAGGGCAATTTTATAGCAATCAGCCC.

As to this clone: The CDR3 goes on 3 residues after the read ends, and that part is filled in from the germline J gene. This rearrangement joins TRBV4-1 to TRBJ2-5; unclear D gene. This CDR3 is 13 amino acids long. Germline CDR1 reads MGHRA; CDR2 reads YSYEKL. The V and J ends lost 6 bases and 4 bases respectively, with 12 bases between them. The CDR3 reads CASSPGFLETQYF. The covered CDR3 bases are TGCGCCAGCAGTCCCGGGTTTCTAGAGACC.

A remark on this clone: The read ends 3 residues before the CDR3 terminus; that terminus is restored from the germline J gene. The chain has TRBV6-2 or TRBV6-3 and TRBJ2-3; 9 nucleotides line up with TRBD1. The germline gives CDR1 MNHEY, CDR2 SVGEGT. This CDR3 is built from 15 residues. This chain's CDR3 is CASSRGTGFNQPQYF. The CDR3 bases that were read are TGTGCCAGCAGTAGAGGGACAGGGTTCAATCAGCCG.

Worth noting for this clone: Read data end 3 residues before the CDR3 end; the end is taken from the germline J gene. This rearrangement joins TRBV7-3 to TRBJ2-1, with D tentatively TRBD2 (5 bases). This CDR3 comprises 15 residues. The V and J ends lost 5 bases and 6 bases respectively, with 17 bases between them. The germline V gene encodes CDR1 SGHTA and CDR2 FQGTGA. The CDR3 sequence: CASSLRGSSFNEQFF. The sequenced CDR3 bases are TGTGCCAGCAGCCTACGGGGATCCTCATTCAATGAG.